The T cell receptor beta chain described here comes from a study of cytomegalovirus exposure and HLA in healthy donors. Points from the study as a whole: Across donors, presence/absence analyses took sequencing depth to be roughly uniform.

Those who donated were healthy bone marrow donors. This CDR3 is 16 amino acids long. Germline trimming cut 1 base from V and 5 bases from J; bases unmatched to any gene: 9. The germline gives CDR1 MGHDK, CDR2 SYGVNS. PCR employed 60 Vbeta and 13 Jbeta primers. Clones were read by immunoSEQ multiplex PCR, and TCRdb kept only the in-frame ones, dropping some. Of 150,000 to 200,000 clones in the sample, roughly 80% were seen once. Concerning this clone itself: Its antigen is still unknown.

The sample comprised PBMCs. The sequence came from a young woman in good health and CMV-seronegative. The chain links TRBV25-1 to TRBJ2-5; TRBD2 matches 8 bases. The CDR3 sequence: CASSEFRSGSSETQYF. The DNA of the CDR3 is TGTGCCAGCAGTGAATTTAGGAGCGGGAGTTCGGAGACCCAGTACTTC. Complete variable domain (other parts from reference TRBV25-1 and TRBJ2-5): EADIYQTPRYLVIGTGKKITLECSQTMGHDKMYWYQQDPGMELHLIHYSYGVNSTEKGDLSSESTVSRIRTEHFPLTLESARPSHTSQYLCASSEFRSGSSETQYFGPGTRLLVL.